The 2 T cell receptor beta chains below were found in one sample sequenced in a study of blood T cell repertoires in COVID-19. Profiling relied on immunoSEQ multiplex PCR, and the TCRdb table lists in-frame clones only, not all of them. Of 140,000 to 150,000 clones in the sample, over 75% were seen once. The sample comprised peripheral blood. The receptor set was obtained from a man aged 70-80 years with acute or convalescent COVID-19.

In this sample, this clone turned up a few times. The V and J genes are TRBV7-8 and TRBJ2-5, with 13 nucleotides matching TRBD2. Trimming took 5 bases from V and 0 from J; bases not matched to a gene: 3. Germline CDR1 and CDR2: SGHVS and FQNEAQ. CDR3 length: 16 residues. CDR3 nucleotides: TGTGCCAGCAGCAGGACTAGCGGGGGCCACCAAGAGACCCAGTACTTC. It is translated as CASSRTSGGHQETQYF.

The V call is TRBV7-9, the J call TRBJ1-2, with a tentative D call TRBD1 (5 bases). Germline V lookup: CDR1 SEHNR, CDR2 FQNEAQ (reference sequence). The CDR3 totals 12 residues. Deletions cut 4 bases from V and 4 bases from J, with 7 bases between. The CDR3 DNA is TGTGCCAGCAGCTCAGGGTTCTATGGCTACACCTTC. Its translation: CASSSGFYGYTF.